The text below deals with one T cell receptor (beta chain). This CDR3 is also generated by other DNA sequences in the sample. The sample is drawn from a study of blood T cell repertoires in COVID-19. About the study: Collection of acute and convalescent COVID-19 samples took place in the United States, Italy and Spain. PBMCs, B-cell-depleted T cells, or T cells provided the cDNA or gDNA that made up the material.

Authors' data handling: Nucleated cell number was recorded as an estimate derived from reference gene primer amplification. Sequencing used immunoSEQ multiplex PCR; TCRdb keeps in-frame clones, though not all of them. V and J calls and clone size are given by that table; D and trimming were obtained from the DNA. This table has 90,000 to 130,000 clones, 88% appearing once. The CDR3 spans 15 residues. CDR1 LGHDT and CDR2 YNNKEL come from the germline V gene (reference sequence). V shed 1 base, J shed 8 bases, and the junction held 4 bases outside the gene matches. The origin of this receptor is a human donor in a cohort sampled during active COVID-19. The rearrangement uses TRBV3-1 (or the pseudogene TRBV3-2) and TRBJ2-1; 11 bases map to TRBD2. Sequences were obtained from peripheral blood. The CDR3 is CASSQGLAGGDEQFF. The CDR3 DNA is TGTGCCAGCAGCCAAGGCTTAGCGGGGGGGGATGAGCAGTTCTTC.